This entry lists 23 T cell receptor beta chains sequenced from one sample in a study of tumor and adjacent non-tumor tissue in lung cancer. The template was RNA from unsorted bulk tissue. A modified ARM-PCR protocol with three rounds of nested PCR amplified TCRbeta. TCRdb itself ran the multiplex PCR reads through MiXCR, one entry per CDR3 protein. Among under 150,000 distinct CDR3 sequences listed, approximately 66% were seen once. Sequencing used lung tumor tissue. The receptors were gathered from a man in his sixties with small cell lung cancer.

The chain links TRBV20-1 to TRBJ2-1; 7 positions match TRBD2. CDR3 length equals 15 residues. CDR1 and CDR2 (germline): DFQATT, SNEGSKA (reference sequence). The CDR3 sequence: CSASDLGTIDGEQFF. DNA of the CDR3: TGCAGCGCATCAGACCTAGGGACTATCGACGGTGAGCAGTTCTTC.

Details on this clonotype: A much larger clone differs by one base, so this may be a read error. V usage is TRBV20-1 and J usage is TRBJ2-1; the D gene is possibly TRBD1 (6 bases). This CDR3 is built from 14 residues. Trimming took 3 bases from V and 9 from J, leaving 18 bases between them. Germline V CDR1 and CDR2: DFQATT, SNEGSKA (reference sequence). CDR3 sequence: CSARVQGRDGEQFF. The CDR3 bases are TGCAGTGCTAGGGTACAGGGAAGGGATGGTGAGCAGTTCTTC.

With respect to this clonotype: An end of the junction differs from the germline gene, which may be a read error. CDR3 in amino acids: CNARSQGNQPQHF. CDR3 sequence (DNA): TGCAATGCTAGATCCCAGGGAAATCAGCCCCAGCATTTT. The V gene is TRBV20-1, the J gene TRBJ1-5; TRBD1 might be the D (5 bases). The V gene's germline CDR1 is DFQATT and CDR2 SNEGSKA (reference sequence). The CDR3 totals 13 residues.

This clonotype has only a few counts. At one of its ends the junction is not consistent with the germline gene, which may arise from a read error. The V gene is TRBV11-3, the J gene TRBJ2-1; TRBD2 agrees at 10 bases. The V gene's germline CDR1 is SGHNT and CDR2 YENEEA. CDR3 length equals 16 residues. CDR3 loop: CASNRGLAGGRNEQFF. The CDR3 DNA follows: TGTGCCAGTAACCGGGGATTAGCGGGGGGCAGAAATGAGCAGTTTTTC.

Notes on this clonotype: A read error is possible here, since a much larger clone lies one base away. The chain couples TRBV20-1 to TRBJ2-1, with a possible D match to TRBD2 (6 bases). CDR3 length: 15 residues. CDR1 is DFQATT and CDR2 is SNEGSKA in the germline V gene (reference sequence). Trimming pared 3 bases from V and 3 bases from J, leaving 15 bases between. CDR3: CSASGVGGYYNEQFF. In DNA form, the CDR3 reads TGCAGTGCTAGTGGAGTGGGAGGTTACTACAATGAGCAGTTCTTC.

Concerning this clonotype itself: Germline is not matched at one junction end, which may reflect a read error. This rearrangement joins TRBV29-1 to TRBJ1-1; 8 nucleotides line up with TRBD1. The CDR3 loop spans 13 amino acids. Germline CDR1 SQVTM, CDR2 ANQGSEA. CDR3 DNA: TGCAACGTTGAAGACAGGGGAGGAACTGAAGCTTTCTTT. Translation gives CNVEDRGGTEAFF.

The count of this clonotype is one. V usage is TRBV4-1 and J usage is TRBJ1-5; D is uncertain. The germline CDR1 and CDR2 sequences are MGHRA and YSYEKL. The CDR3 spans 13 residues. The CDR3 reads CGSSQDPSWPQHF. In nucleotides, the CDR3 is TGCGGCAGTAGCCAAGACCCATCGTGGCCCCAGCATTTT.

The chain joins TRBV5-6 to TRBJ1-1; D might be TRBD1 (6 bases). CDR3 length equals 14 residues. Trimming took 3 bases from V and 3 from J, leaving 12 bases between them. The germline CDR1 and CDR2 sequences are SGHDT and YYEEEE. The CDR3 sequence is CASSSTGGDTEAFF. DNA of the CDR3: TGTGCCAGCAGCTCCACGGGGGGCGACACTGAAGCTTTCTTT.

The chain uses TRBV20-1 and TRBJ2-5; 12 nucleotides align to TRBD2. J lost 6 bases, V lost 6 bases, and 8 bases had no gene match. CDR1 and CDR2 (germline): DFQATT, SNEGSKA (reference sequence). CDR3 length: 14 residues. CDR3 sequence: CSAPRTSGKQTQYF. The CDR3 DNA reads TGCAGTGCCCCCAGGACTAGCGGGAAACAGACCCAGTACTTC.

This clonotype was counted at least ten times. V and J are TRBV5-4 and TRBJ2-3; TRBD2 matches 9 bases. V was clipped by 3 bases and J by 3 bases; unmatched bases: 5. CDR3 size: 15 residues. Germline values: CDR1 SGHNT, CDR2 YYREEE (reference sequence). DNA of the CDR3: TGTGCCAGCAGCTCAACGGGACTAGCAACAGATACGCAGTATTTT. Residues: CASSSTGLATDTQYF.

The chain combines TRBV11-1 with TRBJ2-1; D not resolved. The V and J ends lost 5 bases and 2 bases respectively, with 13 bases between them. The CDR3 consists of 15 residues. The germline CDR1 and CDR2 sequences are SGHAT and FQDESV (reference sequence). CDR3 in amino acids: CASSLELTAYNEQFF. CDR3 bases: TGTGCCAGCAGCCTAGAACTAACTGCCTACAATGAGCAGTTCTTC.

As regards this clonotype: A read error is possible here, since a much larger clone lies one base away. The chain couples TRBV20-1 to TRBJ1-4, with D uncertain. Trimming stripped 3 bases from V and 7 bases from J, with 9 bases between. Germline V CDR1 and CDR2: DFQATT, SNEGSKA (reference sequence). This CDR3 is 12 amino acids long. This chain's CDR3 is CSASPLCEKLFF. The CDR3 coding sequence is TGCAGTGCTAGTCCACTGTGTGAAAAACTGTTTTTT.

The chain combines TRBV10-3 with TRBJ2-7, with 7 positions matching TRBD2. CDR1 ENHRY and CDR2 SYGVKD come from the germline V gene. Trimming removed 2 bases from V and 4 bases from J; junction bases left unmatched: 14. CDR3 length: 17 amino acids. The chain's CDR3 is CAISETHGTIGGYEQYV. CDR3 in DNA: TGTGCCATCAGTGAGACCCACGGGACTATCGGCGGATACGAGCAGTACGTC.

This clonotype appeared a few times. One junction end does not reproduce the germline sequence, and a read error may be involved. V usage is TRBV4-1 and J usage is TRBJ2-2; TRBD1 aligns across 7 bases. The CDR3 has 14 amino acids. In germline, CDR1 is MGHRA, CDR2 YSYEKL. The CDR3 coding sequence is TGCGTCAGCAGACATAACACAGGGGCCGGGGAGCTGTTTTTT. Translation: CVSRHNTGAGELFF.

This clonotype was detected once. This chain joins TRBV6-5 and TRBJ2-7, with D unclear. Germline CDR1 is MNHEY and CDR2 is SVGAGI. CDR3 length: 15 residues. V shed 2 bases and J shed 9 bases, with 20 bases lying between them. The CDR3 coding sequence is TGTGCCAGCAGTTACACAACATGGGATCTTCTTTTGCAGTACTTC. It codes for CASSYTTWDLLLQYF.

The genes are TRBV20-1 and TRBJ2-3; 13 nucleotides agree with TRBD2. The junction had 3 bases not matched to a gene; V was cut back by 0 bases and J by 3 bases. Germline CDR1 reads DFQATT; CDR2 reads SNEGSKA (reference sequence). The CDR3 runs to 16 residues. CDR3 nucleotides: TGCAGTGCTAGAGATTTGGGACTAGCGGGAACAGATACGCAGTATTTT. Translation: CSARDLGLAGTDTQYF.

The sample holds a few counts of this clonotype. The chain recombines TRBV7-3 with TRBJ2-1, with 11 bases lining up with TRBD2. Trimming at V came to 5 bases and at J to 7 bases, leaving 7 bases not matched to a gene. The CDR3 sequence is 15 residues long. The germline V gene has CDR1 SGHTA and CDR2 FQGTGA. The CDR3 reads CASSLLAGVLNEQFF. Here the CDR3 DNA reads TGTGCCAGCAGCCTACTAGCGGGAGTATTGAATGAGCAGTTCTTC.

To note about this clonotype: A much more abundant neighbour one base away suggests this may be a read error. CDR3 sequence (DNA): TGTGCCGGTTCTACGGTTTCTGGAAACACCGTATATTTT. Translating gives CAGSTVSGNTVYF. V usage is TRBV5-6 and J usage is TRBJ1-3; the D is unclear. CDR1 and CDR2 (germline): SGHDT, YYEEEE. The length of the CDR3 is 13 residues.

The CDR3, as DNA: TGTGCCAGCATTGCCGGGCCGAACACTGAAGCTTTCTTT. It yields the protein CASIAGPNTEAFF. J is TRBJ1-1 and V is TRBV18; D gene ambiguous. V lost 8 bases and J 1 base, leaving 11 bases between the germline ends. The germline CDR1 and CDR2 sequences are KGHSH and LQKENI. This CDR3 comprises 13 residues.

This clonotype showed up just a few times. Possible read error: a much larger clone is one base away. The final CDR3 position lacks the conserved phenylalanine or tryptophan, pointing to a likely read error. The chain has TRBV12-3 or TRBV12-4 and TRBJ1-5, with 8 bases identical to TRBD1. CDR3 length: 15 amino acids. Trimming took 6 bases from V and 6 from J; bases not matched to a gene: 10. CDR3 DNA: TGTGCCAGCAGGGAACCCGGGACAGGATCTCAGCCCCAGCATCTT. Its translation is CASREPGTGSQPQHL.

This clonotype was recorded at least ten times. The chain has TRBV12-3 or TRBV12-4 and TRBJ2-7; D might be TRBD1 or TRBD2, each matching 6 bases. The germline V and J ends were trimmed by 1 base and 6 bases, with 10 bases remaining between them. The CDR3 is 13 amino acids. CDR3 protein: CASSLGSGAEQYF. DNA for the CDR3: TGTGCCAGCAGTTTAGGCTCGGGGGCCGAGCAGTACTTC.

Remarks on this clonotype: Since no conserved phenylalanine or tryptophan closes the CDR3, a read error is the likely cause. The chain joins TRBV11-2 to TRBJ2-1; D unresolved. The germline V gene has CDR1 SGHAT and CDR2 FQNNGV. The CDR3 has 13 amino acids. The CDR3 nucleotides read TGTGCTAGCAGCTTCGTGCTCAACAATGATCAGTTCCTC. This translates into CASSFVLNNDQFL.

This clonotype appeared a single time. This sequence joins TRBV11-1 and TRBJ2-1; a possible D gene is TRBD1 (6 bases). Deletions cut 2 bases from V and 8 bases from J, with 13 bases between. Germline CDR1 is SGHAT and CDR2 is FQDESV (reference sequence). The CDR3 is 14 amino acids. The CDR3 region has the DNA TGTGCCAGCAGCTTATTCCAGGGGCAGGATGAGCAGTTCTTC. As protein: CASSLFQGQDEQFF.